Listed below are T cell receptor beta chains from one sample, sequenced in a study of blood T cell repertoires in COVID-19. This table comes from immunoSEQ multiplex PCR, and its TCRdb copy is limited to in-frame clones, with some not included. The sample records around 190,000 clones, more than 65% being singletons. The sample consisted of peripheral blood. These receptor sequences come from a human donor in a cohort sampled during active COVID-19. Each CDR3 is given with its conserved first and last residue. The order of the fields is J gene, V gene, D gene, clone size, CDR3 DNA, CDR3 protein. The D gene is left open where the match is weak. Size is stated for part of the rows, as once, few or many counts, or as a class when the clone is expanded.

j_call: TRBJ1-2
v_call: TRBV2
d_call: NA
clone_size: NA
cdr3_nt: TGTGCCAGCAGGGCCGGGGGGGTTAATCATGGCTACACCTTC
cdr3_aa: CASRAGGVNHGYTF

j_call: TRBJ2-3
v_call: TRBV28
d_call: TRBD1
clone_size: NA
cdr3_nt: TGTGCCAGCAGTTTTCGAGGACAGGGGATGATTTGGGGCACAGATACGCAGTATTTT
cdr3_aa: CASSFRGQGMIWGTDTQYF

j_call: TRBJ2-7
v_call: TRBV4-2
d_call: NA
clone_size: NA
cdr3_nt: TGTGCCAGCAGCCAAGGAGCGGGTGATACCTACGAGCAGTACTTC
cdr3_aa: CASSQGAGDTYEQYF

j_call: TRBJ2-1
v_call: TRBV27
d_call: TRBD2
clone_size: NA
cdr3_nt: TGTGCCAGCAGTTTCTCCCCGACTAGCGGGAGCTATGAGCAGTTCTTC
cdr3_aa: CASSFSPTSGSYEQFF

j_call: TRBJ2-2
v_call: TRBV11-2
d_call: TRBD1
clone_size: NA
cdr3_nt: TGTGCCAGCAAAAATCCCGGGACAGGAAACACCGGGGAGCTGTTTTTT
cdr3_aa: CASKNPGTGNTGELFF

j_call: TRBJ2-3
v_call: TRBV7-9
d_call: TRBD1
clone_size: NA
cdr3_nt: TGTGCCAGCAGCGGACTGGGACAGGCCCCCACAGATACGCAGTATTTT
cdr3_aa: CASSGLGQAPTDTQYF

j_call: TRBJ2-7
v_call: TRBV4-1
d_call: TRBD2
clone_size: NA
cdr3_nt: TGCGCCAGCAGCCAGGCCGGGAGGCACTACGAGCAGTACTTC
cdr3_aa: CASSQAGRHYEQYF

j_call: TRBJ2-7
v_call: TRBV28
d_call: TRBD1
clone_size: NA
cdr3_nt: TGTGCCAGCAGTTTACCCCCAGGGGGTAGGGAGCAGTACTTC
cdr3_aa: CASSLPPGGREQYF

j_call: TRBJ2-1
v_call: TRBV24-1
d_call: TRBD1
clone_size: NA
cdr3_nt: TGTGCCACCTCCGAGGACAGGGAGATCAACAATGAGCAGTTCTTC
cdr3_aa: CATSEDREINNEQFF

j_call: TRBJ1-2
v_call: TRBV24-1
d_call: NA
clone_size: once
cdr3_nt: TGTGCCACCAGTGATTTGTCAGGTTTGAATGGCTACACCTTC
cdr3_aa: CATSDLSGLNGYTF

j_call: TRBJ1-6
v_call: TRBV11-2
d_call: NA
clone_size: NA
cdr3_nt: TGTGCCAGCAGCTTAGATCGGGGGGTCCCGGACAATTCACCCCTCCACTTT
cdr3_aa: CASSLDRGVPDNSPLHF

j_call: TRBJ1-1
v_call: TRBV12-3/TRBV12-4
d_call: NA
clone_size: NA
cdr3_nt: TGTGCCAGCATCCTCAGGGGCGACACTGAAGCTTTCTTT
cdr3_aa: CASILRGDTEAFF

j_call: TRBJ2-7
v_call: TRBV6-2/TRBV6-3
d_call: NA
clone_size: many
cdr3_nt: TGTGCCAGCAGTTCCTCCGGCGGGGGCAGCTACGAGCAGTACTTC
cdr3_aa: CASSSSGGGSYEQYF

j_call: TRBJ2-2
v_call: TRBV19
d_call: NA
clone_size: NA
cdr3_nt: TGTGCCAGTAGTATCCCCGGGACTTTAGGCGGGGAGCTGTTTTTT
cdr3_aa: CASSIPGTLGGELFF

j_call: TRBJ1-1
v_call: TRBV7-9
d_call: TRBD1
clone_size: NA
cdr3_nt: TGTGCCAGCAGCTTAGGGCAGGGGGTTGAAGCTTTCTTT
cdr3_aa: CASSLGQGVEAFF

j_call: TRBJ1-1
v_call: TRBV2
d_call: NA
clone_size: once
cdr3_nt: TGTGCCAGCAGCAGGGGCCTGAACACTGAAGCTTTCTTT
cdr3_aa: CASSRGLNTEAFF

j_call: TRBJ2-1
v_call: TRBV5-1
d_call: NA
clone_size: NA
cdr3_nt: TGCGCCAGCAGCTTTGCGGTTAGCTCCTACAATGAGCAGTTCTTC
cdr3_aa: CASSFAVSSYNEQFF

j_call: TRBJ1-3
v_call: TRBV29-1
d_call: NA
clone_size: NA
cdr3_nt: TGCAGCGTTGGCCGGGACAACTCTGGAAACACCATATATTTT
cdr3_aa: CSVGRDNSGNTIYF

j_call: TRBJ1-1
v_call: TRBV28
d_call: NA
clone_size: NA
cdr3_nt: TGTGCCAGCAGGTCCCTAGGGAGCACTGAAGCTTTCTTT
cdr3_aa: CASRSLGSTEAFF

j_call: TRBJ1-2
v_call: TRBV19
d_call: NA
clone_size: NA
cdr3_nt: TGTGCCAGTAGTATCTTGGGGCAGAACTATGGCTACACCTTC
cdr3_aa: CASSILGQNYGYTF

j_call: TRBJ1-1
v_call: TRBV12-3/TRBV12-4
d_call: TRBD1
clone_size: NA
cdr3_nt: TGTGCCAGCAGTCCCAGGGGGGCGACTGAAGCTTTCTTT
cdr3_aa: CASSPRGATEAFF

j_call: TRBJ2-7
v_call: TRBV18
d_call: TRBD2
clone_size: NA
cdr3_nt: TGTGCCAGCTCACCGGATCGAGCGGGAGTAGACGAGCAGTACTTC
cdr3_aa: CASSPDRAGVDEQYF

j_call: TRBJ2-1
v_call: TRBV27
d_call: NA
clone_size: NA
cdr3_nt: TGTGCCACCTCCGGCGGAAGCTCCTACAATGAGCAGTTCTTC
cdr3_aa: CATSGGSSYNEQFF

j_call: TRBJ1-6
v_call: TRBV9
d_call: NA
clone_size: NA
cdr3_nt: TGTGCCAGCAGCGTACAGGGGAATTCACCCCTCCACTTT
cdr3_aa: CASSVQGNSPLHF

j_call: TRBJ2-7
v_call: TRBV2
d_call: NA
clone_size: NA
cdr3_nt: TGTGCCAGCATGACTTTAACCCACTACGAGCAGTACTTC
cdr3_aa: CASMTLTHYEQYF